Shown below are 16 T cell receptor beta chains from a single sample sequenced in a study of beta chain features in type 1 diabetes (dated by TCRdb to 2016 to 2019). Here is what the overall study found, with its caveats: In all four CD4+ subsets, TCRB CDR3 length was moderately but significantly shorter in type 1 diabetes patients.

Antigens of these TCRs are unknown. The library was produced with the immunoSEQ multiplex PCR assay. The High Capacity cDNA Reverse Transcription Kit was used to reverse transcribe all of the isolated RNA, meaning that expressed TCRB transcripts were what got sequenced. TCRdb re-hosts the immuneACCESS table, in-frame sequences only. Its copies lack some clones; in the studies checked, an unresolved V gene accounts for under half of them, and the cause for the rest is not known. The sample includes hundreds of thousands of clones, with 13% observed a single time. Approximately 0.022% of the sample is taken by the ten largest. The sequenced sample was naive CD4+ T cells from blood. The sample's cell subset or site label, decoded: true naive CD4+ T cells. These receptors all stem from a man between 18 and 29 years old with type 1 diabetes.

This clone was detected a few times. This rearrangement joins TRBV7-6 to TRBJ2-4; D is uncertain. Germline CDR1 reads SGHVS; CDR2 reads FNYEAQ. Trimming removed 4 bases from V and 9 bases from J, with 13 bases in between. This CDR3 contains 13 residues. Here the CDR3 DNA reads TGTGCCAGCAGCTCAGACACCGCCGGCATTCAGTACTTC. Translating it yields CASSSDTAGIQYF. Combining the CDR3 with reference TRBV7-6 and TRBJ2-4 gives the whole variable domain GAGVSQSPRYKVTKRGQDVALRCDPISGHVSLYWYRQALGQGPEFLTYFNYEAQQDKSGLPNDRFSAERPEGSISTLTIQRTEQRDSAMYRCASSSDTAGIQYFGAGTRLSVL.

This clone appeared a few times. CDR3 in DNA: TGCAGCGTACCCGGGACCGGGGAAGGAAGGGACGAGCAGTACTTC. This encodes CSVPGTGEGRDEQYF. The chain links TRBV29-1 to TRBJ2-5, with D possibly being TRBD1 or TRBD2 (5 bases each). The J call is doubtful: the DNA matches TRBJ2-7 better. The CDR3 consists of 15 residues. Germline CDR1 reads SQVTM; CDR2 reads ANQGSEA.

This sequence joins TRBV15 and TRBJ2-1, with 10 bases that match TRBD1. V shed 5 bases and J 5 bases; nucleotides not matched to a gene: 3. CDR1 and CDR2 (germline): LNHNV, YYDKDF (reference sequence). This CDR3 spans 14 amino acids. CDR3 loop: CATSRDRGHNEQFF. CDR3 DNA: TGTGCCACCAGCCGGGACAGGGGCCACAATGAGCAGTTCTTC.

The gene calls are TRBV13 and TRBJ2-3, with D unclear. The CDR3 covers 14 residues. Trimming took off 0 bases at V and 4 bases at J, with 8 bases between the two ends. Germline V gene sequence: CDR1 PRHDT, CDR2 FYEKMQ (reference sequence). This CDR3 is CASSLGLRADTQYF. The DNA of the CDR3 is TGTGCCAGCAGCTTAGGCCTTAGGGCAGATACGCAGTATTTT.

The V gene is TRBV15, the J gene TRBJ1-2; D is undetermined. The germline V and J ends were trimmed by 0 bases and 4 bases, with 6 bases remaining between them. Germline V gene data show CDR1 as LNHNV and CDR2 as YYDKDF (reference sequence). The CDR3 length is 13 residues. The CDR3 DNA reads TGTGCCACCAGCAGAGATGGGATCTATGGCTACACCTTC. It is translated as CATSRDGIYGYTF.

This sequence joins TRBV30 and TRBJ1-4; D uncertain. The length of the CDR3 is 13 residues. V was pared by 2 bases and J by 8 bases, with 12 bases between. The germline V gene has CDR1 GTSNPN and CDR2 SVGIG (reference sequence). In DNA, the CDR3 is TGTGCCTGGAGTAGGGCAGTAGAGGAAAAACTGTTTTTT. Its translation: CAWSRAVEEKLFF.

The chain employs TRBV7-9 and TRBJ1-6, with D possibly being TRBD1 (5 bases). V was trimmed by 2 bases and J by 4 bases, leaving 9 bases between them. Germline CDR1 SEHNR, CDR2 FQNEAQ (reference sequence). This CDR3 comprises 15 residues. The CDR3 here is CASSLSGGYNSPLHF. As DNA, the CDR3 is TGTGCCAGCAGCTTAAGCGGGGGGTATAATTCACCCCTCCACTTT.

This clone was seen only a few times. The rearrangement joins TRBV5-1 to TRBJ2-7; 7 bases align to TRBD1. Germline CDR1 reads SGHRS; CDR2 reads YFSETQ. There are 15 residues in the CDR3. The V segment lost 2 bases and the J segment 4 bases; nucleotides outside the gene matches: 9. In nucleotides, the CDR3 is TGCGCCAGCAGCTTCGGACAGGCCGTTGGGTACGAGCAGTACTTC. The encoded protein is CASSFGQAVGYEQYF.

This chain uses TRBV6-6 with TRBJ1-1; no firm D call. Germline lookup yields CDR1 MNHNY and CDR2 SVGAGI (reference sequence). This CDR3 contains 14 residues. V was trimmed by 0 bases and J by 4 bases, leaving 9 bases between them. The CDR3 region has the DNA TGTGCCAGCAGTTACTCGCAGGCTACCACTGAAGCTTTCTTT. Translation: CASSYSQATTEAFF.

V usage is TRBV19 and J usage is TRBJ2-7, with D hard to call. Trimming shortened V by 1 base and J by 0 bases, and 7 bases separated the two germline ends. The CDR3 sequence is 14 residues long. CDR1 is LNHDA, CDR2 SQIVND, per germline (reference sequence). In DNA, the CDR3 is TGTGCCAGTAGTATAGCCGCCAGCTCCTACGAGCAGTACTTC. Its translation is CASSIAASSYEQYF.

V is TRBV2 and J is TRBJ2-3, with no clear D. With 8 bases removed from V and 1 base from J, the gap between germline ends came to 10 bases. The CDR3 contains 13 residues. CDR1 is SNHLY, CDR2 FYNNEI, per germline. CDR3 sequence: CASGPRGTDTQYF. DNA of the CDR3: TGTGCCAGCGGCCCTAGAGGCACAGATACGCAGTATTTT.

V gene TRBV6-6 combines with J gene TRBJ2-1; no clear D. Germline CDR1 is MNHNY and CDR2 is SVGAGI (reference sequence). Trimming stripped 0 bases from V and 5 bases from J, with 2 bases between. CDR3 length: 12 amino acids. The DNA for the CDR3 is TGTGCCAGCAGTTACTCTCACAATGAGCAGTTCTTC. Residues: CASSYSHNEQFF.

This clone was detected only once. The CDR3 DNA reads as TGTGCCAGCAGCCAAGATCTTCAGGGGGCGCGAGGCTACACCTTC. It codes for CASSQDLQGARGYTF. This rearrangement joins TRBV14 to TRBJ1-2; 8 nucleotides align to TRBD1. V shed 0 bases and J 8 bases; nucleotides not matched to a gene: 8. CDR1 is SGHDN, CDR2 FVKESK, per germline. The CDR3 covers 15 residues.

In this sample, this clone turned up a few times. The J gene is TRBJ1-2, the V gene TRBV29-1; no reliable D call. Germline CDR1 SQVTM, CDR2 ANQGSEA. The V end lost 5 bases, the J end lost 3 bases, and 16 bases lay between the germline ends. CDR3 length: 14 residues. CDR3 in DNA: TGCAGCGTTCCCCGATCGACGGTGGACTATGGCTACACCTTC. This encodes CSVPRSTVDYGYTF.

The rearrangement uses TRBV6-5 and TRBJ1-5; no reliable D call. The CDR3 consists of 13 residues. V was trimmed by 7 bases and J by 6 bases, leaving 13 bases between them. Germline CDR1 is MNHEY and CDR2 is SVGAGI. CDR3 protein: CASTSNTGQPQHF. The CDR3 nucleotides read TGTGCCAGCACATCGAATACTGGTCAGCCCCAGCATTTT.

This clone has only a few counts. The rearrangement links TRBV30 to TRBJ2-1; 8 bases match TRBD2. J lost 0 bases, V lost 2 bases, and 6 bases had no gene match. CDR1 is GTSNPN and CDR2 is SVGIG in the germline V gene (reference sequence). This CDR3 has 16 amino acids. The CDR3: CAWSYRGGSSYNEQFF. The CDR3 DNA is TGTGCCTGGAGTTACCGCGGGGGGAGCTCCTACAATGAGCAGTTCTTC. Combining the CDR3 with reference TRBV30 and TRBJ2-1 gives the whole variable domain SQTIHQWPATLVQPVGSPLSLECTVEGTSNPNLYWYRQAAGRGLQLLFYSVGIGQISSEVPQNLSASRPQDRQFILSSKKLLLSDSGFYLCAWSYRGGSSYNEQFFGPGTRLTVL.